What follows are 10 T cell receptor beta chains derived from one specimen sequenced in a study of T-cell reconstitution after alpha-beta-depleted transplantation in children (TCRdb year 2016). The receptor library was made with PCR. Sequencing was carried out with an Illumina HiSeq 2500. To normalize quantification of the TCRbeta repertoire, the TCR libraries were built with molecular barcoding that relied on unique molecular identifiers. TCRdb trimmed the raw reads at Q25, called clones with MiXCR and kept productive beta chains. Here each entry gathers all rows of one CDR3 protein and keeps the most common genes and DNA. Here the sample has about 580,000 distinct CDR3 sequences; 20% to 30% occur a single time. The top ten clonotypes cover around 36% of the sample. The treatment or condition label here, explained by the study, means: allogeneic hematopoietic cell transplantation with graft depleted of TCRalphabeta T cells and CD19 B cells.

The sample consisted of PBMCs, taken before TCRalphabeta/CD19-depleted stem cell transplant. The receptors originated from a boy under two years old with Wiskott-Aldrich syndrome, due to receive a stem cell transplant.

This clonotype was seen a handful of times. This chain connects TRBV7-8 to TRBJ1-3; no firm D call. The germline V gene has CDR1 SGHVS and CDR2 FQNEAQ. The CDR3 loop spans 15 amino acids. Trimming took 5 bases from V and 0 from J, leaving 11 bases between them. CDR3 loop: CASSRTQSSGNTIYF. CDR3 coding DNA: TGTGCCAGCAGCCGAACTCAATCCTCTGGAAACACCATATATTTT.

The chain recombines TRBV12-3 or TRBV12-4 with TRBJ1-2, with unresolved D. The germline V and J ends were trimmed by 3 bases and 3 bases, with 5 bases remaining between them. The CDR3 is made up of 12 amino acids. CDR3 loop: CASSFSYYGYTF. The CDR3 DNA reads TGTGCCAGCAGTTTTTCCTACTATGGCTACACCTTC.

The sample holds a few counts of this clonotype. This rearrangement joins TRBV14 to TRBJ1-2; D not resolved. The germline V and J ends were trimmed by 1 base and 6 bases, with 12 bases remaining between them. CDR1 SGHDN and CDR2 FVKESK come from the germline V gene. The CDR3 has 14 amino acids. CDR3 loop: CASSQVNTGNGYTF. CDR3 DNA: TGTGCCAGCAGCCAAGTGAATACCGGGAATGGCTACACCTTC.

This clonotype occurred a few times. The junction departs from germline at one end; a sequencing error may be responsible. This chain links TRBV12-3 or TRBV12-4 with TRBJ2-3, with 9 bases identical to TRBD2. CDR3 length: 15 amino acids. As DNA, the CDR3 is TGTGCCAGCAGTCTAGCGGGGAGGGCCCCAGATACGCAGTATTTT. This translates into CASSLAGRAPDTQYF.

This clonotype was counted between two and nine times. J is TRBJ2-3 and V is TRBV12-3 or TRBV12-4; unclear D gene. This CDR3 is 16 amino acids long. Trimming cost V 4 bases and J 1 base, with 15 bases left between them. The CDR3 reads CASSSFLTGRTDTQYF. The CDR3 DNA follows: TGTGCCAGCAGTTCTTTTCTGACGGGCCGCACAGATACGCAGTATTTT.

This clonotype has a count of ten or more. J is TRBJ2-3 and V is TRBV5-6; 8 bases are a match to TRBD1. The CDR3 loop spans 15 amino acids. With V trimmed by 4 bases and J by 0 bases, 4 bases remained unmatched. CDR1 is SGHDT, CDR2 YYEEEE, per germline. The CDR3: CASSLRTGSTDTQYF. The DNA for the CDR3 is TGTGCCAGCAGCCTTCGGACAGGGAGCACAGATACGCAGTATTTT.

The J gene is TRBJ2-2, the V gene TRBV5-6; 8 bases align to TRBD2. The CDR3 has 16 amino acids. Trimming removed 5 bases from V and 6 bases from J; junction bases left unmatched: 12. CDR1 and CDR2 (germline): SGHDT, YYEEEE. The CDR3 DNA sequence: TGTGCCAGCAGGGGAACTGGGACTAGTGGTCCCGGGGAGCTGTTTTTT. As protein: CASRGTGTSGPGELFF.

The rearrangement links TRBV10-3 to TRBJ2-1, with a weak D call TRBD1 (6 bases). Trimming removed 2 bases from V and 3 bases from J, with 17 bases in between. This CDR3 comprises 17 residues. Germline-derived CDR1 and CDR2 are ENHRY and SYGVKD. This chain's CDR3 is CAISESWGLGGYNEQFF. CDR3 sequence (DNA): TGTGCCATCAGTGAGAGTTGGGGGCTAGGTGGCTACAATGAGCAGTTCTTC.

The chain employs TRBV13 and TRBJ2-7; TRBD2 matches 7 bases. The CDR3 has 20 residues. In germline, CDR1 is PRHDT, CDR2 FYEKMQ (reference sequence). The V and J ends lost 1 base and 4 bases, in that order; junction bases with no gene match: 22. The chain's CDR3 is CASSLVAGGGGRASAYEQYF. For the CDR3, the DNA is TGTGCCAGCAGCTTAGTAGCCGGAGGAGGTGGGAGGGCTTCCGCGTACGAGCAGTACTTC. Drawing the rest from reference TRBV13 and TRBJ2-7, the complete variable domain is AAGVIQSPRHLIKEKRETATLKCYPIPRHDTVYWYQQGPGQDPQFLISFYEKMQSDKGSIPDRFSAQQFSDYHSELNMSSLELGDSALYFCASSLVAGGGGRASAYEQYFGPGTRLTVT.

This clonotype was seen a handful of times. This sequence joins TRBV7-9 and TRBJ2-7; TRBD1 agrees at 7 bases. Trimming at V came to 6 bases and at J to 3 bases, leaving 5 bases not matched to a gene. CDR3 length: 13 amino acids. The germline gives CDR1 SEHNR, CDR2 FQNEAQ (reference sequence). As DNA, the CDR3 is TGTGCCAGCAGAACCGGGACAGACTACGAGCAGTACTTC. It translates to CASRTGTDYEQYF.